Here is one T cell receptor beta chain with its context. The record originates from a study of control samples from healthy donors and cancer patients. This CDR3 comprises 16 residues. With V trimmed by 1 base and J by 1 base, 4 bases remained unmatched. Germline loops: CDR1 SGHDT, CDR2 YYEEEE. Only in-frame clones appear in the TCRdb table, and some are missing; sequencing was by immunoSEQ multiplex PCR. This sample has some 140,000 clones; roughly 90% occur once, and the top ten carry 11%. The sequenced material came from blood. The receptor was derived from a man aged 25-45 years in good health. This chain uses TRBV5-6 with TRBJ1-5, with 8 bases lining up with TRBD1. The CDR3 DNA reads TGTGCCAGCAGCTTGTCAAGGGACAGGAGCAATCAGCCCCAGCATTTT. Protein sequence: CASSLSRDRSNQPQHF.